Below are 17 T cell receptor beta chains sequenced from a single sample in a study of blood T cell repertoires in COVID-19. Clones were read by immunoSEQ multiplex PCR, and TCRdb kept only the in-frame ones, dropping some. This table holds 250,000 to 350,000 clones, approximately 90% found once. The sequencing input was peripheral blood. The receptors here all came from a woman under 40 with COVID-19, enrolled during active disease.

The chain's CDR3 is CASSLVQGVEQFF. The CDR3 nucleotides read TGTGCCAGCAGCTTAGTACAGGGGGTTGAGCAGTTCTTC. This chain uses TRBV11-2 with TRBJ2-1; 8 bases agree with TRBD1. Trimming cost V 1 base and J 9 bases; bases outside gene matches: 2. Germline CDR1 reads SGHAT; CDR2 reads FQNNGV. The CDR3 sequence is 13 residues long.

The genes are TRBV5-1 and TRBJ2-1; 8 nucleotides agree with TRBD2. Germline CDR1 SGHRS, CDR2 YFSETQ. The V gene end was trimmed by 1 base and the J gene end by 0 bases; junction bases not matched to a gene: 3. The CDR3 consists of 16 residues. CDR3 region: CASSLRTSSSYNEQFF. The CDR3 region has the DNA TGCGCCAGCAGCTTGAGGACTAGCAGCTCCTACAATGAGCAGTTCTTC.

A word on this clone: Other DNA sequences in this specimen translate into the identical CDR3. This chain uses TRBV12-3 or TRBV12-4 with TRBJ1-5; D might be TRBD1 (6 bases). This CDR3 contains 13 residues. Trimming shortened V by 5 bases and J by 5 bases, and 10 bases separated the two germline ends. CDR3 protein: CASSLDRYQPQHF. CDR3 sequence (DNA): TGTGCCAGCAGTCTAGACAGGTATCAGCCCCAGCATTTT.

The chain joins TRBV19 to TRBJ1-4, with D perhaps TRBD1 (6 bases). Per the germline V gene, CDR1 is LNHDA and CDR2 is SQIVND (reference sequence). This CDR3 has 14 amino acids. V shed 5 bases and J shed 5 bases, with 12 bases lying between them. This CDR3 reads CASSVTGQNEKLFF. The CDR3 bases are TGTGCCAGTAGTGTTACAGGGCAAAATGAAAAACTGTTTTTT. Full variable domain (outside the CDR3, taken from reference TRBV19 and TRBJ1-4): DGGITQSPKYLFRKEGQNVTLSCEQNLNHDAMYWYRQDPGQGLRLIYYSQIVNDFQKGDIAEGYSVSREKKESFPLTVTSAQKNPTAFYLCASSVTGQNEKLFFGSGTQLSVL.

V and J are TRBV4-2 and TRBJ2-2; 12 bases align to TRBD2. The CDR3 totals 16 residues. The V segment lost 4 bases and the J segment 5 bases; nucleotides outside the gene matches: 5. Germline CDR1 and CDR2: LGHNA and YNFKEQ. CDR3 coding DNA: TGTGCCAGCAGCCCCCTCCTAGCGGGAGGGACCGGGGAGCTGTTTTTT. This codes for CASSPLLAGGTGELFF.

This chain uses TRBV19 with TRBJ1-4; TRBD1 matches 9 bases. With V trimmed by 5 bases and J by 1 base, 2 bases remained unmatched. The CDR3 totals 15 residues. The V gene's germline CDR1 is LNHDA and CDR2 SQIVND (reference sequence). The CDR3 sequence is CASSPTGGTNEKLFF. For the CDR3, the DNA is TGTGCCAGTAGTCCGACAGGGGGAACTAATGAAAAACTGTTTTTT. Together with reference TRBV19 and TRBJ1-4, the CDR3 gives the full variable domain: DGGITQSPKYLFRKEGQNVTLSCEQNLNHDAMYWYRQDPGQGLRLIYYSQIVNDFQKGDIAEGYSVSREKKESFPLTVTSAQKNPTAFYLCASSPTGGTNEKLFFGSGTQLSVL.

The chain employs TRBV12-3 or TRBV12-4 and TRBJ1-1; tentatively, D is TRBD1 (5 bases). The CDR3 consists of 13 residues. V was shortened by 6 bases and J by 5 bases, with 13 bases between the two germline ends. The CDR3 loop reads CASRWQGRTEAFF. CDR3 sequence (DNA): TGTGCCAGCAGGTGGCAGGGTCGAACTGAAGCTTTCTTT.

The chain links TRBV7-2 to TRBJ1-2; D possibly corresponds to TRBD1 (6 bases). Germline CDR1 and CDR2: SGHTA and FQGNSA. The CDR3 length is 16 residues. Trimming took off 1 base at V and 8 bases at J, with 20 bases between the two ends. The CDR3 bases are TGTGCCAGCAGCTTAGGACTGCGACAGGTAGCTAGAGGCTACACCTTC. It specifies CASSLGLRQVARGYTF. Complete variable domain (other parts from reference TRBV7-2 and TRBJ1-2): GAGVSQSPSNKVTEKGKDVELRCDPISGHTALYWYRQSLGQGLEFLIYFQGNSAPDKSGLPSDRFSAERTGGSVSTLTIQRTQQEDSAVYLCASSLGLRQVARGYTFGSGTRLTVV.

This clone has only one observation. This chain connects TRBV7-8 to TRBJ2-7, with 10 bases lining up with TRBD1. The ends lost 4 bases at V and 4 bases at J; junction bases unmatched: 13. Per germline, CDR1 SGHVS and CDR2 FQNEAQ. The CDR3 totals 17 residues. The CDR3 DNA reads as TGTGCCAGCAGCTCGGCCTCCGGGACAGGGGATTTTTACGAGCAGTACTTC. The encoded protein is CASSSASGTGDFYEQYF.

The genes are TRBV19 and TRBJ2-1; no clear D. Trimming shortened V by 3 bases and J by 5 bases, and 11 bases separated the two germline ends. The CDR3 loop spans 14 amino acids. CDR1 is LNHDA and CDR2 is SQIVND in the germline V gene (reference sequence). The CDR3 is CASSIRLNNNEQFF. CDR3 sequence (DNA): TGTGCCAGTAGTATCAGGCTAAATAACAATGAGCAGTTCTTC.

This clone was seen once. The V gene is TRBV5-5, the J gene TRBJ1-2; the D is unclear. CDR3 length: 14 residues. Per the germline V gene, CDR1 is SGHKS and CDR2 is YYEKEE (reference sequence). V lost 0 bases and J 7 bases, leaving 13 bases between the germline ends. The CDR3 DNA sequence: TGTGCCAGCAGCTTGGATGCACGTCCAGGTGGCTACACCTTC. This translates into CASSLDARPGGYTF.

This chain links TRBV12-5 with TRBJ2-1, with TRBD1 matching 8 bases. The CDR3 has 16 amino acids. V lost 3 bases and J lost 5; bases outside the gene matches: 9. Per the germline V gene, CDR1 is LGHNT and CDR2 is FRNRAP. Here the CDR3 DNA reads TGTGCTAGTGGTTTAGGTGGGGCAGGGGGCAACAATGAGCAGTTCTTC. Encoded protein: CASGLGGAGGNNEQFF.

V and J are TRBV2 and TRBJ2-7; TRBD2 aligns across 10 bases. Germline CDR1 and CDR2: SNHLY and FYNNEI. With V trimmed by 3 bases and J by 4 bases, 9 bases remained unmatched. The CDR3 runs to 16 residues. As DNA, the CDR3 is TGTGCCAGCAGTGACAGGGTAGCGGGAGGATTTTACGAGCAGTACTTC. Amino acid sequence: CASSDRVAGGFYEQYF.

This sequence joins TRBV6-4 and TRBJ2-1, with 11 nucleotides matching TRBD2. The CDR3 is 15 amino acids. V trimming: 3 bases; J trimming: 3 bases; junction bases outside the gene matches: 1. Germline assignment: CDR1 MRHNA and CDR2 SNTAGT. The CDR3 DNA reads as TGTGCCAGCAGTGAGACTAGCGGGGACTACAATGAGCAGTTCTTC. Translating it yields CASSETSGDYNEQFF.

This chain links TRBV3-1 (or the pseudogene TRBV3-2) with TRBJ1-1, with TRBD1 matching 8 bases. This CDR3 has 13 residues. The germline V gene encodes CDR1 LGHDT and CDR2 YNNKEL (reference sequence). V gave up 4 bases and J gave up 6 bases; unmatched junction bases: 4. CDR3 nucleotide sequence: TGTGCCAGCAGCCTAATGGACAGGGCTGAAGCTTTCTTT. It translates to CASSLMDRAEAFF.

The rearrangement uses TRBV15 and TRBJ2-1; no clear D. Germline-derived CDR1 and CDR2 are LNHNV and YYDKDF (reference sequence). Trimming took off 0 bases at V and 0 bases at J, with 15 bases between the two ends. The CDR3 has 18 residues. CDR3 protein: CATSRDDKRFFSYNEQFF. The CDR3 nucleotides read TGTGCCACCAGCAGAGATGATAAGCGCTTCTTCTCCTACAATGAGCAGTTCTTC.

The chain carries TRBV6-5 and TRBJ2-7; TRBD1 matches 7 bases. Trimming cost V 8 bases and J 1 base; bases outside gene matches: 2. This CDR3 is built from 12 residues. The germline gives CDR1 MNHEY, CDR2 SVGAGI. The CDR3 DNA sequence: TGTGCCAGCCGGACAGGTTCCTACGAGCAGTACTTC. Translation: CASRTGSYEQYF.